This T cell receptor beta chain was observed in a study of vaccination effects on CD4 cells after COVID-19. Study-level results: The authors studied few convalescent patients and collected no early post-infection timepoints.

The V end lost 0 bases, the J end lost 4 bases, and 5 bases lay between the germline ends. Germline V CDR1 and CDR2: SGHDT, YYEEEE. The CDR3 has 14 residues. On this clone itself: As yet, its antigen is unknown.

Profiled with immunoSEQ multiplex PCR; TCRdb holds only in-frame clones, not every one. This sample has some 59,000 clones; 80% occur once, and the top ten carry about 2.3%. Ahead of sequencing, the ViraFEST assay grew antigen-specific CD4+ T cells using viral peptide pools. When around 10 days of culture had elapsed, CD4+ T cells were isolated. IL-2 medium took the place of half the medium on both days 3 and 7. This specimen was CD4+ T cells from PBMCs cultured with HCoV-229E spike peptides, taken before COVID-19 vaccination. The chain couples TRBV5-6 to TRBJ1-6; no reliable D call. This TCR came from a human donor who received a COVID-19 vaccine. The CDR3 coding sequence is TGTGCCAGCAGCTTGGGCAGGTATAATTCACCCCTCCACTTT. It is translated as CASSLGRYNSPLHF.